The clone carrying this T cell receptor beta chain turned up a few times. Its antigen is unknown. The sample is drawn from a study of identical twins. Study findings and constraints: Out-of-frame TCR alpha sharing observed in monozygotic twins exceeded model estimates. Analyses of zero insertions could be partly confounded by invariant MAIT and iNKT cells.

A template switching step contributed a universal primer site, while unique molecular identifiers were present in the cDNA. TCRdb ran MiXCR on the 5' RACE reads and lists one entry per CDR3 protein. This sample yields roughly 630,000 distinct CDR3 sequences, of which roughly 6.6% are seen a single time; 1.5% to 2% belongs to the top ten. Deletions cut 2 bases from V and 3 bases from J, with 11 bases between. The length of the CDR3 is 16 residues. Germline V gene data show CDR1 as KGHSH and CDR2 as LQKENI. This same sample was also taken into another study, of yellow fever vaccine responses in identical twins.

This sequence was found in a young woman in good health. Sequenced material: PBMCs. This chain links TRBV18 with TRBJ2-6; D is ambiguous. The CDR3: CASSPISFGGANVLTF. The CDR3 coding sequence is TGTGCCAGCTCACCAATCTCCTTCGGTGGGGCCAACGTCCTGACTTTC.